In its sample, the clone carrying this T cell receptor beta chain was seen a few times. Its antigen is not known. J gave up 6 bases and V 5 bases, and 11 bases lay outside the gene matches. The germline V gene encodes CDR1 SGHAT and CDR2 FQDESV (reference sequence). The CDR3 has 16 amino acids. The data belong to a study of blood T cells in healthy people across ages. Study-wide results and caveats: Among long-lived donors, naive CD4+ cells were more numerous and diversity higher than in aged donors.

PBMCs numbering at least 6 million were isolated per sample. Through a sample-barcoded 5' primer and a J-beta primer mix, a second PCR was run for 7 to 11 cycles. Each sample provided no less than 2.5 million CDR3-containing paired-end reads. TCRdb independently ran MiXCR on the 5' RACE reads; one entry per CDR3 protein. The sample holds about 2 million distinct CDR3 sequences, about 50% seen once. Sequencing input: blood. This TCR came from a middle-aged woman in good health. V is TRBV11-1 and J is TRBJ2-1; the match to TRBD2 covers 9 bases. The CDR3 sequence is CASSPRLAEWANEQFF. In DNA form, the CDR3 reads TGTGCCAGCAGCCCGCGACTAGCGGAGTGGGCCAATGAGCAGTTCTTC. Using reference TRBV11-1 and TRBJ2-1 for the parts outside the CDR3, the full variable domain is EAEVAQSPRYKITEKSQAVAFWCDPISGHATLYWYRQILGQGPELLVQFQDESVVDDSQLPKDRFSAERLKGVDSTLKIQPAELGDSAMYLCASSPRLAEWANEQFFGPGTRLTVL.